Listed below are T cell receptor beta chains from one sample, sequenced in a study of post-analysis software for immune sequencing data. TCRdb re-called the PCR reads through MiXCR, storing one row per CDR3 protein. The table lists roughly 870,000 distinct CDR3 sequences, around 53% of them singletons, with 4.6% in the top ten. The sequencing input was blood. These TCRs come from a girl between 10 and 17 years old with multiple sclerosis. Both conserved end residues are part of each CDR3. D genes are given only for firm matches. Only some rows state a clone size, as once, few, many or a class for expanded clones.

d_call,v_call,clone_size,j_call,cdr3_nt,cdr3_aa
.,TRBV7-9,.,TRBJ2-1,TGTGCCAGCAGCTTAGAATGGGCGGCCGAGCAGTTCTTC,CASSLEWAAEQFF
.,TRBV6-1,.,TRBJ2-1,TGTGCCAGCAGAGTCTATTCGCGGGAGCAGTTCTTC,CASRVYSREQFF
TRBD1,TRBV20-1,.,TRBJ1-1,TGCAGTGCTGGCGACAGGGGAACTGAAGCTTTCTTT,CSAGDRGTEAFF
.,TRBV20-1,.,TRBJ1-2,TGCAGTGCTAGGGAACCCTTCTATGGCTACACCTTC,CSAREPFYGYTF
TRBD2,TRBV7-9,.,TRBJ2-5,TGTGCCAGCAGCTTAGTTCGTAGCGGGATCCAAGAGACCCAGTACTTC,CASSLVRSGIQETQYF
.,TRBV5-6,.,TRBJ2-5,TGTGCCAGCAGCTTGTACAGCCGTCCCCGTTGGGAGACCCAGTACTTC,CASSLYSRPRWETQYF
TRBD1,TRBV7-9,.,TRBJ2-7,TGTGCCAGCAGCCCTCCCTTCGGGACAGGTGTCTACGAGCAGTACTTC,CASSPPFGTGVYEQYF
.,TRBV18,.,TRBJ2-1,TGTGCCAGCTCACCATCCGGGGCTTGGAATGAGCAGTTCTTC,CASSPSGAWNEQFF
.,TRBV20-1,.,TRBJ2-7,TGCAGTGCCCCTCCCCCAGGGCGAGCCTACGAGCAGTACTTC,CSAPPPGRAYEQYF
.,TRBV9,.,TRBJ2-7,TGTGCCAGCAGCTCCCCGGGGATTGGAGACGAGCAGTACTTC,CASSSPGIGDEQYF
.,TRBV12-3/TRBV12-4,.,TRBJ2-7,TGTGCCAGCAGTCTCAGCTTTGGGACCCCATACGAGCAGTACTTC,CASSLSFGTPYEQYF
TRBD1,TRBV7-2,.,TRBJ1-1,TGTGCCAGCAGCTTAGCGGGACAGGGTGCTGAAGCTTTCTTT,CASSLAGQGAEAFF
.,TRBV6-4,.,TRBJ1-2,TGTGCCAGCAGTGACTCGTTCACAGAGGTTCACTATGGCTACACCTTC,CASSDSFTEVHYGYTF
.,TRBV18,.,TRBJ1-2,TGTGCCAGCTTACGCGAGGGCTATGGCTACACCTTC,CASLREGYGYTF
TRBD2,TRBV20-1,.,TRBJ2-1,TGCAGTGCTACCTCGGAGGTTATGGGAGGGCGGTCTTACAATGAGCAGTTCTTC,CSATSEVMGGRSYNEQFF
TRBD1,TRBV5-1,once,TRBJ2-1,TGCGCCAGCAGCATAGATACAGGGGGTTCCTACAATGAGCAGTTCTTC,CASSIDTGGSYNEQFF
TRBD1,TRBV29-1,.,TRBJ1-1,TGCAGCGTTGAAGATCGAGTTTTGGGAGCGGACAGGGGCAACACTGAAGCTTTCTTT,CSVEDRVLGADRGNTEAFF
.,TRBV10-3,.,TRBJ1-4,TGTGCCATCAGTGAAGGTGGCAGGACACCTAATGAAAAACTGTTTTTT,CAISEGGRTPNEKLFF
TRBD2,TRBV6-6,.,TRBJ2-1,TGTGCCAGCAACAAGCGGGGGGCATCCTACAATGAGCAGTTCTTC,CASNKRGASYNEQFF
.,TRBV20-1,.,TRBJ2-3,TGCAGTGCTAGAGATCTACAAACAGATACGCAGTATTTT,CSARDLQTDTQYF
TRBD2,TRBV4-2,.,TRBJ2-2,TGTGCCAGCAGCCAGGAAACGACTAGCCCGAACACCGGGGAGCTGTTTTTT,CASSQETTSPNTGELFF
.,TRBV18,once,TRBJ2-5,TGTGCCAGCTCACCACCGGAACGGGGAGGCGAGACCCAGTACTTC,CASSPPERGGETQYF
.,TRBV12-3/TRBV12-4,.,TRBJ2-3,TGTGCCAGCAGTTTAGCGAGCAGGGGATACGATACGCAGTATTTT,CASSLASRGYDTQYF
TRBD2,TRBV7-2,.,TRBJ2-5,TGTGCCAGCAGCCTCCGCCGCGGGGGTCGGGGGGAGACCCAGTACTTC,CASSLRRGGRGETQYF
.,TRBV20-1,.,TRBJ1-1,TGCAGTGCTAGAGATAATCGGCGGAATGAAGCTTTCTTT,CSARDNRRNEAFF
TRBD1,TRBV5-1,.,TRBJ2-7,TGCGCCAGCAGCTCTACGACAGGGGGGATGGAGCAGTACTTC,CASSSTTGGMEQYF
.,TRBV5-6,few,TRBJ1-1,TGTGCCAGTAATCGGCGGATGAACACTGAAGCTTTCTTT,CASNRRMNTEAFF
TRBD2,TRBV12-5,.,TRBJ2-7,TGTGCTAGTGGTTCCCGGGAGGCCTACGAGCAGTACTTC,CASGSREAYEQYF
TRBD1,TRBV20-1,few,TRBJ2-7,TGCAGTGCTAGAGACAGGGGGCCCCCTTACGAGCAGTACTTC,CSARDRGPPYEQYF
TRBD2,TRBV27,few,TRBJ2-4,TGTGCCAGCAGCATAGCGGGAGGAACCAAAAACATTCAGTACTTC,CASSIAGGTKNIQYF
TRBD2,TRBV7-2,.,TRBJ2-1,TGTGCCAGCAGCTTAAAACTAGCGGGAGTCCACAATGAGCAGTTCTTC,CASSLKLAGVHNEQFF
TRBD1,TRBV12-3/TRBV12-4,once,TRBJ2-1,TGTGCCAGCAGTCCCGGGACAGGGCAGAGGGAGCAGTTCTTC,CASSPGTGQREQFF